One and the same sample provided the 29 T cell receptor beta chains below, sequenced in a study of T-cell memory formation after mild COVID-19. TCRdb reprocessed the 5' RACE reads via MiXCR and lists one record per CDR3 protein. The sample has under 600,000 distinct CDR3 sequences, approximately 21% seen once. Sequences were obtained from PBMCs or a T cell subset sorted from them (not recorded which). These receptors were taken from an adult woman who had mild COVID-19 (a few samples of this study predate the infection). Cell type and time point are not known.

V usage is TRBV7-8 and J usage is TRBJ1-2; D not certain. Germline CDR1 reads SGHVS; CDR2 reads FQNEAQ. This CDR3 region has 12 residues. Between the trimmed V and J ends, which lost 5 bases and 3 bases, there was a span of 7 bases. The CDR3 coding sequence is TGTGCCAGCAGCATCAGAGACTATGGCTACACCTTC. Translated: CASSIRDYGYTF.

The rearrangement uses TRBV20-1 and TRBJ2-2; perhaps TRBD1 as D (6 bases). CDR1 and CDR2 (germline): DFQATT, SNEGSKA (reference sequence). Trimming pared 6 bases from V and 0 bases from J, leaving 11 bases between. The CDR3 has 14 amino acids. CDR3: CSAKTGANTGELFF. CDR3 bases: TGCAGTGCCAAGACAGGAGCGAACACCGGGGAGCTGTTTTTT.

This clonotype has only a few counts. This rearrangement joins TRBV15 to TRBJ1-5; weak D call: TRBD1 (5 bases). V was cut by 4 bases and J by 2 bases, with 9 bases left in between. Germline CDR1 LNHNV, CDR2 YYDKDF (reference sequence). The CDR3 covers 14 residues. CDR3 sequence (DNA): TGTGCCACCAGCACAGGGTCCGGCAATCAGCCCCAGCATTTT. It specifies CATSTGSGNQPQHF.

This clonotype has at least ten counts. The chain combines TRBV29-1 with TRBJ2-7; D unclear. The CDR3 is 12 residues long. V was clipped by 4 bases and J by 0 bases, with 7 bases between them. The germline V gene encodes CDR1 SQVTM and CDR2 ANQGSEA. The CDR3, as DNA: TGCAGCGTTGCTGTGGTCTCCTACGAGCAGTACTTC. The encoded protein is CSVAVVSYEQYF.

The chain carries TRBV20-1 and TRBJ2-7; 8 bases line up with TRBD2. The CDR3 sequence is 14 residues long. Germline CDR1 DFQATT, CDR2 SNEGSKA (reference sequence). V lost 0 bases to trimming and J lost 4 bases; unmatched junction nucleotides: 5. The CDR3, as DNA: TGCAGTGCTAGAGATCAGCGGGAGCCATACGAGCAGTACTTC. Translation gives CSARDQREPYEQYF.

This clonotype has a count of ten or more. The rearrangement uses TRBV14 and TRBJ1-2; 7 bases map to TRBD1. The trim removed 4 bases at V and 5 bases at J, leaving 4 bases unmatched. The CDR3 length is 13 residues. CDR1 is SGHDN, CDR2 FVKESK, per germline. For the CDR3, the DNA is TGTGCCAGCAGCCGAGGGGGCCGTTATGGCTACACCTTC. Its protein product is CASSRGGRYGYTF.

The chain is built from TRBV9 and TRBJ2-1, with 9 bases that match TRBD2. The CDR3 sequence is 16 residues long. The V gene end was trimmed by 0 bases and the J gene end by 7 bases; junction bases not matched to a gene: 8. Germline loops: CDR1 SGDLS, CDR2 YYNGEE. The CDR3 protein is CASSVEDAGGGNEQFF. CDR3 bases: TGTGCCAGCAGCGTAGAAGACGCGGGAGGGGGGAATGAGCAGTTCTTC.

V usage is TRBV29-1 and J usage is TRBJ2-5; no clear D gene. V gave up 6 bases and J gave up 9 bases, with 14 bases separating them. The CDR3 length is 11 residues. The germline V gene encodes CDR1 SQVTM and CDR2 ANQGSEA. The CDR3 DNA is TGCAGCGTGGTTCGCTCGACGGCCCAGTACTTC. Translated, it gives CSVVRSTAQYF.

The chain joins TRBV20-1 to TRBJ2-1; 7 positions agree with TRBD1. The germline gives CDR1 DFQATT, CDR2 SNEGSKA (reference sequence). The V and J ends lost 5 bases and 4 bases, in that order; junction bases with no gene match: 14. The CDR3 is 16 residues long. The CDR3 nucleotides read TGCAGTGCTCACCCCCCGCGGACAGGACATTACAATGAGCAGTTCTTC. Protein: CSAHPPRTGHYNEQFF.

This clonotype was seen only a few times. The chain employs TRBV10-3 and TRBJ2-6; D call uncertain. V lost 4 bases and J lost 0, with 10 bases in between. Germline CDR1 is ENHRY and CDR2 is SYGVKD. The CDR3 covers 16 residues. CDR3 sequence: CAISGHGDSGANVLTF. CDR3 nucleotides: TGTGCCATCAGTGGTCACGGAGACTCTGGGGCCAACGTCCTGACTTTC.

The rearrangement joins TRBV4-1 to TRBJ2-1; D remains unclear. V lost 0 bases, J lost 8 bases, and 17 bases lay in between. Germline loops: CDR1 MGHRA, CDR2 YSYEKL. There are 16 residues in the CDR3. CDR3 amino acids: CASSQDRTGLIDEQFF. CDR3 coding DNA: TGCGCCAGCAGCCAAGATCGTACGGGCTTGATCGATGAGCAGTTCTTC.

CDR3 nucleotide sequence: TGCGCCAGCAGCTTGGGGACAGGACTTGAAAAACTGTTTTTT. This encodes CASSLGTGLEKLFF. The V gene is TRBV5-1, the J gene TRBJ1-4, with 7 positions matching TRBD1. V shed 0 bases and J 7 bases; nucleotides not matched to a gene: 3. This CDR3 is 14 amino acids long. Germline loops: CDR1 SGHRS, CDR2 YFSETQ.

V usage is TRBV7-9 and J usage is TRBJ2-7, with D possibly being TRBD1 (6 bases). Trimming removed 11 bases from V and 2 bases from J, with 13 bases in between. CDR3 length: 12 residues. Germline V lookup: CDR1 SEHNR, CDR2 FQNEAQ (reference sequence). CDR3 sequence: CACTGSTYEQYF. CDR3 in DNA: TGTGCCTGCACAGGGTCGACCTACGAGCAGTACTTC.

The V call is TRBV24-1, the J call TRBJ2-4, with 8 bases that match TRBD1. Germline CDR1 reads KGHDR; CDR2 reads SFDVKD. There are 17 residues in the CDR3. The ends lost 5 bases at V and 0 bases at J; junction bases unmatched: 8. CDR3: CATSGGRTGPAKNIQYF. In DNA, the CDR3 is TGTGCCACCAGTGGGGGTCGGACAGGGCCAGCCAAAAACATTCAGTACTTC.

The table lists this clonotype with a few counts. V and J are TRBV24-1 and TRBJ2-7, with TRBD1 matching 10 bases. J lost 4 bases, V lost 4 bases, and 9 bases had no gene match. Per the germline V gene, CDR1 is KGHDR and CDR2 is SFDVKD. The CDR3 length is 16 residues. For the CDR3, the DNA is TGTGCCACCAGTGAGACCGGGACAGGGGAAGGGTACGAGCAGTACTTC. Translating gives CATSETGTGEGYEQYF.

As for this clonotype: The germline gene is not matched at one end of the junction; a read error may be the cause. The chain uses TRBV20-1 and TRBJ1-5; D may be TRBD1 (6 bases). Germline values: CDR1 DFQATT, CDR2 SNEGSKA (reference sequence). The CDR3 has 16 residues. CDR3 in amino acids: CSARARAKDRDQPQHF. CDR3 bases: TGCAGTGCGAGAGCGAGAGCGAAGGACAGAGATCAGCCCCAGCATTTT.

This chain links TRBV14 with TRBJ2-2; 7 nucleotides match TRBD2. The CDR3 loop spans 17 amino acids. V shed 0 bases and J 5 bases; nucleotides not matched to a gene: 9. Germline V CDR1 and CDR2: SGHDN, FVKESK. The CDR3 DNA is TGTGCCAGCAGCCAAGATACAGCGGGGTTCTGGACCGGGGAGCTGTTTTTT. Its protein product is CASSQDTAGFWTGELFF.

The chain carries TRBV7-8 and TRBJ1-5; D possibly corresponds to TRBD1 (5 bases). This CDR3 is 15 amino acids long. The V end lost 5 bases, the J end lost 5 bases, and 16 bases lay between the germline ends. Germline CDR1 is SGHVS and CDR2 is FQNEAQ. The CDR3 nucleotides are TGTGCCAGCAGCCTCAGCTGGCGGGGCCATCAGCCCCAGCATTTT. Its protein is CASSLSWRGHQPQHF.

The chain uses TRBV3-1 and TRBJ2-2; 7 nucleotides line up with TRBD1. Germline lookup yields CDR1 LGHDT and CDR2 YNNKEL (reference sequence). This CDR3 spans 15 amino acids. With V trimmed by 7 bases and J by 2 bases, 7 bases remained unmatched. The CDR3 spells CASNRGQANTGELFF. The CDR3 nucleotides read TGTGCCAGCAATAGAGGACAGGCAAACACCGGGGAGCTGTTTTTT. The complete variable domain, with remaining parts taken from reference TRBV3-1 and TRBJ2-2, reads DTAVSQTPKYLVTQMGNDKSIKCEQNLGHDTMYWYKQDSKKFLKIMFSYNNKELIINETVPNRFSPKSPDKAHLNLHINSLELGDSAVYFCASNRGQANTGELFFGEGSRLTVL.

The chain employs TRBV7-8 and TRBJ2-1; D remains unclear. V was trimmed by 4 bases and J by 9 bases, leaving 16 bases between them. Looked up from germline, CDR1 is SGHVS and CDR2 is FQNEAQ. This CDR3 is 14 amino acids long. In nucleotides, the CDR3 is TGTGCCAGCAGCTCCCCGTGGCTTGAGGTTGAGCAGTTCTTC. Its protein product is CASSSPWLEVEQFF.

This clonotype was found many times. CDR3 protein: CASRWGQQNTEAFF. In DNA, the CDR3 is TGTGCCAGCCGTTGGGGACAGCAGAACACTGAAGCTTTCTTT. This chain connects TRBV12-3 or TRBV12-4 to TRBJ1-1; 7 bases map to TRBD1. The J segment lost 1 base and the V segment lost 8 bases, leaving 7 bases of the junction unmatched. The CDR3 runs to 14 residues.

This chain links TRBV9 with TRBJ1-2; D uncertain. From germline, CDR1 is SGDLS and CDR2 YYNGEE. Trimming took 0 bases from V and 2 from J, leaving 14 bases between them. This CDR3 spans 16 amino acids. The CDR3 DNA reads as TGTGCCAGCAGCGTAGATCCGGGCGGAACAAACTATGGCTACACCTTC. It codes for CASSVDPGGTNYGYTF.

The V and J genes are TRBV6-2 or TRBV6-3 and TRBJ2-3, with TRBD2 as a possible D gene (7 bases). V gave up 6 bases and J gave up 2 bases, with 12 bases separating them. The germline V gene has CDR1 MNHEY and CDR2 SVGEGT. This CDR3 is built from 14 residues. The CDR3 nucleotides read TGTGCCAGCAGCGGGGGGCTAAACACAGATACGCAGTATTTT. This codes for CASSGGLNTDTQYF.

This clonotype was observed a handful of times. The chain is built from TRBV4-2 and TRBJ1-1; D might be TRBD1 (5 bases). CDR3 length equals 15 residues. The germline V and J ends were trimmed by 3 bases and 1 base, with 12 bases remaining between them. Germline values: CDR1 LGHNA, CDR2 YNFKEQ. This CDR3 reads CASSQVGRTNTEAFF. CDR3 nucleotides: TGTGCCAGCAGCCAGGTGGGGCGGACGAACACTGAAGCTTTCTTT.

This clonotype was picked up a small number of times. This sequence joins TRBV7-3 and TRBJ1-1, with D perhaps TRBD1 (5 bases). The length of the CDR3 is 13 residues. Germline V CDR1 and CDR2: SGHTA, FQGTGA. V was shortened by 3 bases and J by 3 bases, with 8 bases between the two germline ends. The CDR3 is CASSLDTYTEAFF. The DNA of the CDR3 is TGTGCCAGCAGCTTGGACACGTACACTGAAGCTTTCTTT.

The V call is TRBV7-9, the J call TRBJ1-1; no firm D call. The CDR3 is made up of 13 amino acids. The germline V gene has CDR1 SEHNR and CDR2 FQNEAQ (reference sequence). Trimming removed 2 bases at V and 5 bases at J, with 9 bases between. The CDR3 reads CASSLIRETEAFF. The DNA of the CDR3 is TGTGCCAGCAGCTTAATAAGGGAAACTGAAGCTTTCTTT.

About this clonotype itself: At one of its ends the junction is not consistent with the germline gene, which may arise from a read error. V usage is TRBV3-1 and J usage is TRBJ1-6; D remains unclear. In germline, CDR1 is LGHDT, CDR2 YNNKEL (reference sequence). There are 15 residues in the CDR3. CDR3 coding DNA: TGTGCCAGCAGCCACAAACCGTCCGTGGATGGTCGTCTCCTCTTT. It translates to CASSHKPSVDGRLLF.

This clonotype has ten or more counts. The chain employs TRBV15 and TRBJ2-7; D ambiguous. The ends were cut back, 1 base at V and 1 base at J, with 8 bases in the middle. CDR1 LNHNV and CDR2 YYDKDF come from the germline V gene (reference sequence). The CDR3 length is 14 residues. CDR3 in amino acids: CATSRGAASYEQYF. The DNA of the CDR3 is TGTGCCACCAGCAGAGGGGCGGCTTCCTACGAGCAGTACTTC. Using reference TRBV15 and TRBJ2-7 for the parts outside the CDR3, the full variable domain is DAMVIQNPRYQVTQFGKPVTLSCSQTLNHNVMYWYQQKSSQAPKLLFHYYDKDFNNEADTPDNFQSRRPNTSFCFLDIRSPGLGDTAMYLCATSRGAASYEQYFGPGTRLTVT.

The V call is TRBV12-3 or TRBV12-4, the J call TRBJ2-2, with 14 bases fitting TRBD2. J was trimmed by 3 bases and V by 6 bases; bases with no gene match: 3. The CDR3 contains 16 residues. CDR3 in amino acids: CASRGLAGVYTGELFF. CDR3 in DNA: TGTGCCAGCAGGGGACTAGCGGGAGTGTACACCGGGGAGCTGTTTTTT.